This T cell receptor beta chain derives from a study of tumor-infiltrating lymphocytes in primary liver carcinoma. Study-wide context: The study reported T1-T3 N0M0 tumors spanning 4.2 to 10 cm. Findings and limits, study-wide: The difference in top-250-clone fraction between tumors and blood was significant, favoring tumors (p = 0.039).

The CDR3 contains 16 residues. V trimming: 7 bases; J trimming: 7 bases; junction bases outside the gene matches: 16. Germline CDR1 reads SGHAT; CDR2 reads FQDESV (reference sequence). As regards this clonotype: Its antigen remains unknown.

Co-extracting RNA and DNA was done with about 20-34 mg of unsorted bulk tissue as input. Donors underwent surgery for histopathologically diagnosed primary liver carcinoma. A constant-region primer primed TCR beta cDNA synthesis from 400 to 550 ng of total RNA. Researchers made the TCR beta libraries by running three nested multiplex PCR rounds with slightly modified ARM-PCR. Researchers ran the first two PCR rounds for roughly 11 cycles each with TRBV1-TRBV30 forward primers and a C-beta reverse primer. Each CDR3 protein is one row after TCRdb ran MiXCR on the multiplex PCR reads. The sample records approximately 80,000 distinct CDR3 sequences, 65% to 75% being singletons.

Sequencing was performed on tumor-adjacent normal liver tissue. This TCR came from a man aged 35 to 55 with primary liver carcinoma and hepatitis B virus infection. This sequence joins TRBV11-1 and TRBJ2-1; 7 bases align to TRBD1. The CDR3 bases are TGTGCCAGCACCTCATCCCGAAACAGGGGCTTAAATGAGCAGTTCTTC. Translated, it gives CASTSSRNRGLNEQFF.